Each of the 16 T cell receptor beta chains below was sequenced from the same sample in a study of blood T cells in healthy people across ages. Next came a second PCR, run for about 7 to 12 cycles, which used a sample-barcoded 5' primer along with a J-beta primer mix. TCRdb recomputed calls from the 5' RACE reads with MiXCR, one row per CDR3 protein. The sample holds about 800,000 distinct CDR3 sequences; roughly 60% are singletons and the top ten take approximately 23%. Sequenced: blood. Receptors originate from a man aged 25 to 40 in good health.

The gene calls are TRBV7-2 and TRBJ2-7; weak D call: TRBD2 (6 bases). CDR1 is SGHTA and CDR2 is FQGNSA in the germline V gene. The CDR3 is 16 amino acids. Trimming stripped 1 base from V and 0 bases from J, with 13 bases between. For the CDR3, the DNA is TGTGCCAGCAGCTTAGGGTGGCGGGGAAGCTCCTACGAGCAGTACTTC. Its translation: CASSLGWRGSSYEQYF.

The V gene is TRBV18, the J gene TRBJ1-2; 10 bases align to TRBD1. The CDR3 loop spans 17 amino acids. J gave up 7 bases and V 2 bases, and 13 bases lay outside the gene matches. CDR1 is KGHSH, CDR2 LQKENI, per germline. CDR3 sequence (DNA): TGTGCCAGCTCACCAGAGACAGGGGGCGCCTACGGGGGTGGCTACACCTTC. It encodes CASSPETGGAYGGGYTF.

This clonotype was counted only a few times. The rearrangement links TRBV12-5 to TRBJ2-5, with D unresolved. CDR3 size: 14 residues. V was cut by 2 bases and J by 7 bases, with 14 bases left in between. Germline lookup yields CDR1 LGHNT and CDR2 FRNRAP. The CDR3 sequence is CASGLSAFSGTQYF. CDR3 DNA sequence: TGTGCTAGTGGTTTGAGCGCCTTTAGTGGGACCCAGTACTTC.

The genes are TRBV7-2 and TRBJ1-2; 8 bases line up with TRBD1. Germline CDR1 and CDR2: SGHTA and FQGNSA. With V trimmed by 5 bases and J by 4 bases, 15 bases remained unmatched. This CDR3 is built from 17 residues. This CDR3 reads CASSLDRVGSTGYGYTF. The CDR3 DNA follows: TGTGCCAGCAGCCTGGACAGGGTTGGCTCTACTGGCTATGGCTACACCTTC.

The chain combines TRBV6-2 or TRBV6-3 with TRBJ2-1; 10 bases match TRBD2. With 6 bases clipped from V and 4 bases from J, the junction kept 6 bases outside the gene matches. This CDR3 has 15 residues. Germline-derived CDR1 and CDR2 are MNHEY and SVGEGT. Written as DNA, the CDR3 is TGTGCCAGCAGAGTCTCGGGACTAGCGTACAATGAGCAGTTCTTC. Translation gives CASRVSGLAYNEQFF.

This clonotype was seen more than once but under ten times. This chain links TRBV4-2 with TRBJ1-1; D remains unclear. The V end was cut by 1 base, the J end by 4 bases, with 10 bases between. Germline V lookup: CDR1 LGHNA, CDR2 YNFKEQ. This CDR3 is built from 14 residues. CDR3: CASSQGRPGTEAFF. The CDR3 DNA is TGTGCCAGCAGCCAAGGTCGGCCCGGCACTGAAGCTTTCTTT.

The chain couples TRBV12-3 or TRBV12-4 to TRBJ2-3; D call uncertain. The V end lost 5 bases, the J end lost 2 bases, and 11 bases lay between the germline ends. This CDR3 is 14 amino acids long. The CDR3 loop is CASSVSVNTDTQYF. DNA for the CDR3: TGTGCCAGCAGTGTATCTGTCAACACAGATACGCAGTATTTT.

This chain connects TRBV7-2 to TRBJ2-7; TRBD1 aligns across 8 bases. The better agreement between TRBJ2-5 and the DNA end casts doubt on the J call. The CDR3 is 15 residues long. In germline, CDR1 is SGHTA, CDR2 FQGNSA. The CDR3 region has the DNA TGTGCCAGCAGCCCCCCCGGGACAGGACCCGAGACCCAGTACTTC. Residues: CASSPPGTGPETQYF.

Remarks on this clonotype: A much larger clonotype is one base distant, so this may be a read error. The CDR3 DNA sequence: TGCAGTGCTGAAGGCCGGACCGGGACCTACAATGAGCAGTACTTC. This encodes CSAEGRTGTYNEQYF. The chain links TRBV20-1 to TRBJ2-1, with D perhaps being TRBD1 or TRBD2 (5 bases each). The end of the DNA aligns better with TRBJ2-7, so the J call may be wrong. This CDR3 spans 15 amino acids. Per the germline V gene, CDR1 is DFQATT and CDR2 is SNEGSKA (reference sequence).

This clonotype was seen more than once but under ten times. This chain uses TRBV20-1 with TRBJ2-4; TRBD1 matches at 8 bases. Gene TRBJ2-7 matches the end of the DNA better, so the J call may be wrong. This CDR3 contains 12 residues. Germline V gene sequence: CDR1 DFQATT, CDR2 SNEGSKA (reference sequence). This chain's CDR3 is CSAVRGHYEQYF. In nucleotides, the CDR3 is TGCAGTGCTGTCAGGGGGCACTACGAGCAGTACTTC.

The chain is built from TRBV7-2 and TRBJ2-3; 7 bases map to TRBD1. V was clipped by 2 bases and J by 3 bases; unmatched bases: 5. Germline CDR1 and CDR2: SGHTA and FQGNSA. The CDR3 totals 15 residues. CDR3 region: CTSSLQQGTTDTQYF. The DNA of the CDR3 is TGTACCAGCAGCTTACAACAGGGGACGACAGATACGCAGTATTTT.

The rearrangement joins TRBV4-2 to TRBJ1-2; D ambiguous. Germline V gene data show CDR1 as LGHNA and CDR2 as YNFKEQ. V lost 0 bases and J lost 6, with 8 bases in between. CDR3 length equals 13 residues. CDR3 DNA sequence: TGTGCCAGCAGCCAAGAGGATGGGGATGGCTACACCTTC. Residues: CASSQEDGDGYTF.

This chain uses TRBV29-1 with TRBJ2-5; possibly TRBD1 for D (6 bases). The end of the DNA is better explained by TRBJ2-7, so the J call may be wrong. CDR1 is SQVTM, CDR2 ANQGSEA, per germline. The CDR3 is made up of 13 amino acids. As DNA, the CDR3 is TGCAGCGTTAAAAGGACAGCTACCTACGAGCAGTACTTC. Translating it yields CSVKRTATYEQYF.

The V call is TRBV29-1, the J call TRBJ2-3; no clear D gene. V lost 7 bases to trimming and J lost 6 bases, with 11 bases between them. Looked up from germline, CDR1 is SQVTM and CDR2 is ANQGSEA. This CDR3 region has 11 residues. The chain's CDR3 is CSAYWVDTQYF. For the CDR3, the DNA is TGCAGCGCGTACTGGGTGGATACGCAGTATTTT.

The V and J genes are TRBV6-2 or TRBV6-3 and TRBJ1-2; D call uncertain. The V gene's germline CDR1 is MNHEY and CDR2 SVGEGT. The CDR3 totals 15 residues. Trimming took off 2 bases at V and 4 bases at J, with 14 bases between the two ends. The CDR3 sequence: CASSYARAGPYGYTF. The CDR3 DNA reads TGTGCCAGCAGTTACGCGAGGGCCGGCCCCTATGGCTACACCTTC.

The sample holds a few counts of this clonotype. The V call is TRBV10-3, the J call TRBJ2-3, with D possibly being TRBD1 (6 bases). The CDR3 sequence is 14 residues long. Trimming took off 7 bases at V and 5 bases at J, with 16 bases between the two ends. Germline V gene data show CDR1 as ENHRY and CDR2 as SYGVKD. This CDR3 reads CAITKTGKGDTQYF. CDR3 DNA: TGTGCCATCACCAAGACAGGAAAGGGAGATACGCAGTATTTT.